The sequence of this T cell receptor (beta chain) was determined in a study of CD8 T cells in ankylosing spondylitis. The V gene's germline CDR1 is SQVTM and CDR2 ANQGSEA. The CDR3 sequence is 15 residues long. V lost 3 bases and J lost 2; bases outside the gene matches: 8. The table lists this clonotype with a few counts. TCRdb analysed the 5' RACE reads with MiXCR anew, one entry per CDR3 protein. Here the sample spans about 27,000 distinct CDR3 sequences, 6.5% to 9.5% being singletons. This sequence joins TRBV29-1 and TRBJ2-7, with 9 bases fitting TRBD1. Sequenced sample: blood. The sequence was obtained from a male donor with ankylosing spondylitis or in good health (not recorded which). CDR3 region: CSVDSGQGSTYEQYF. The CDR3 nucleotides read TGCAGCGTTGATTCCGGACAGGGGAGCACCTACGAGCAGTACTTC.